The 12 T cell receptor beta chains reported below all come from one sample, sequenced in a study of post-analysis software for immune sequencing data. Study findings and constraints: There were five TRBV segments more frequent in patients than controls, and TRBV5-6, TRBV5-1 and TRBV20-1 were among them.

Every TCR beta cDNA library bore unique molecular identifiers. TCRdb independently ran MiXCR on the PCR reads; one entry per CDR3 protein. The table has about 460,000 distinct CDR3 sequences, under 55% seen once. These receptors lack a known antigen. The sequencing input was blood. The source is a girl between 10 and 17 years old with multiple sclerosis.

This clonotype appeared a few times. This chain joins TRBV6-2 or TRBV6-3 and TRBJ2-3; D not certain. The CDR3 totals 11 residues. Per the germline V gene, CDR1 is MNHEY and CDR2 is SVGEGT. Trimming took 7 bases from V and 2 from J, leaving 4 bases between them. The CDR3 sequence: CASTTTDTQYF. The CDR3 bases are TGTGCCAGCACCACCACAGATACGCAGTATTTT.

There are a few counts of this clonotype. CDR3 coding DNA: TGTGCCAGCAGCTTAGAGTGGGCTCAGCCCCAGCATTTT. Encoded protein: CASSLEWAQPQHF. The V call is TRBV7-2, the J call TRBJ1-5; D is ambiguous. With 1 base removed from V and 6 bases from J, the gap between germline ends came to 7 bases. The CDR3 consists of 13 residues. CDR1 SGHTA and CDR2 FQGNSA come from the germline V gene. The entire variable domain, with the rest obtained from reference TRBV7-2 and TRBJ1-5, is as follows: GAGVSQSPSNKVTEKGKDVELRCDPISGHTALYWYRQSLGQGLEFLIYFQGNSAPDKSGLPSDRFSAERTGGSVSTLTIQRTQQEDSAVYLCASSLEWAQPQHFGDGTRLSIL.

This clonotype was seen a few times. The chain couples TRBV10-3 to TRBJ2-5; D is possibly TRBD1 (6 bases). V was trimmed by 3 bases and J by 9 bases, leaving 14 bases between them. The CDR3 sequence is 13 residues long. Germline V gene lookup returns CDR1 ENHRY and CDR2 SYGVKD. In DNA, the CDR3 is TGTGCCATCAGTGACAGGGGCCCGAGACCCCAGTACTTC. Amino acid sequence: CAISDRGPRPQYF.

This clonotype was picked up a small number of times. The chain recombines TRBV12-3 or TRBV12-4 with TRBJ1-1; possible D gene TRBD1, 6 bases. The CDR3 consists of 13 residues. Trimming left V 5 bases short and J 7 bases short, with 14 bases between. The CDR3 loop is CASSLATGHEAFF. CDR3 in DNA: TGTGCCAGCAGTCTCGCTACAGGGCATGAAGCTTTCTTT.

The chain joins TRBV27 to TRBJ1-1; D is ambiguous. This CDR3 has 16 residues. Germline CDR1 and CDR2: MNHEY and SMNVEV (reference sequence). Trimming removed 3 bases at V and 1 base at J, with 15 bases between. The CDR3 DNA is TGTGCCAGCAGTTTCTCGCGGTCGGCCTGGAACACTGAAGCTTTCTTT. Translating gives CASSFSRSAWNTEAFF.

The rearrangement links TRBV20-1 to TRBJ2-1; 8 nucleotides align to TRBD1. The CDR3 is made up of 13 amino acids. After removal of 5 bases from V and 6 bases from J, the junction contained 6 bases not matched to a gene. Germline CDR1 is DFQATT and CDR2 is SNEGSKA (reference sequence). The CDR3, as DNA: TGCAGTGCTGGTAGACAGGGGAGCAATGAGCAGTTCTTC. This codes for CSAGRQGSNEQFF.

The chain links TRBV5-1 to TRBJ2-7; TRBD1 aligns across 7 bases. The germline gives CDR1 SGHRS, CDR2 YFSETQ. This CDR3 is built from 15 residues. Trimming cost V 4 bases and J 1 base; bases outside gene matches: 8. The CDR3 region has the DNA TGCGCCAGCAGCAAGACAGGGATTAGATCCTACGAGCAGTACTTC. Translated: CASSKTGIRSYEQYF. Together with reference TRBV5-1 and TRBJ2-7, the CDR3 gives the full variable domain: KAGVTQTPRYLIKTRGQQVTLSCSPISGHRSVSWYQQTPGQGLQFLFEYFSETQRNKGNFPGRFSGRQFSNSRSEMNVSTLELGDSALYLCASSKTGIRSYEQYFGPGTRLTVT.

The rearrangement joins TRBV2 to TRBJ2-5; the D gene is possibly TRBD1 (6 bases). CDR3 length equals 13 residues. Germline values: CDR1 SNHLY, CDR2 FYNNEI. Deletions cut 4 bases from V and 4 bases from J, with 10 bases between. The DNA for the CDR3 is TGTGCCAGCAGTGGTGCCAGGGGAGAGACCCAGTACTTC. Translating it yields CASSGARGETQYF.

V gene TRBV5-1 combines with J gene TRBJ2-7; 9 nucleotides align to TRBD2. The ends lost 0 bases at V and 2 bases at J; junction bases unmatched: 9. This CDR3 region has 17 residues. Germline V gives CDR1 SGHRS, CDR2 YFSETQ. CDR3: CASSLAITSGYAYEQYF. CDR3 in DNA: TGCGCCAGCAGCTTGGCAATCACTAGCGGGTACGCCTACGAGCAGTACTTC. Full variable domain (remainder filled in from reference TRBV5-1 and TRBJ2-7): KAGVTQTPRYLIKTRGQQVTLSCSPISGHRSVSWYQQTPGQGLQFLFEYFSETQRNKGNFPGRFSGRQFSNSRSEMNVSTLELGDSALYLCASSLAITSGYAYEQYFGPGTRLTVT.

The V gene is TRBV6-2 or TRBV6-3, the J gene TRBJ1-1; maybe TRBD1 (6 bases). Germline loops: CDR1 MNHEY, CDR2 SVGEGT. The CDR3 loop spans 15 amino acids. V lost 7 bases to trimming and J lost 1 base, with 16 bases between them. The CDR3 coding sequence is TGTGCCAGCACCGACGGGGGGGCAGGGAACACTGAAGCTTTCTTT. Its protein is CASTDGGAGNTEAFF.

The chain links TRBV28 to TRBJ1-2; perhaps TRBD1 as D (5 bases). V dropped 2 bases and J dropped 4 bases, with 11 bases sitting between them. The CDR3 has 14 amino acids. Looked up from germline, CDR1 is MDHEN and CDR2 is SYDVKM. CDR3 in DNA: TGTGCCAGCAGTTTAGGGGGTCGAGGCTATGGCTACACCTTC. It translates to CASSLGGRGYGYTF.

The chain couples TRBV2 to TRBJ2-7; 7 nucleotides agree with TRBD1. The CDR3 is 14 residues long. Trimming at V came to 7 bases and at J to 0 bases, leaving 6 bases not matched to a gene. Germline assignment: CDR1 SNHLY and CDR2 FYNNEI. The CDR3 DNA sequence: TGTGCCAGCATGGACAGGTTGAGCTCCTACGAGCAGTACTTC. Amino acids: CASMDRLSSYEQYF.